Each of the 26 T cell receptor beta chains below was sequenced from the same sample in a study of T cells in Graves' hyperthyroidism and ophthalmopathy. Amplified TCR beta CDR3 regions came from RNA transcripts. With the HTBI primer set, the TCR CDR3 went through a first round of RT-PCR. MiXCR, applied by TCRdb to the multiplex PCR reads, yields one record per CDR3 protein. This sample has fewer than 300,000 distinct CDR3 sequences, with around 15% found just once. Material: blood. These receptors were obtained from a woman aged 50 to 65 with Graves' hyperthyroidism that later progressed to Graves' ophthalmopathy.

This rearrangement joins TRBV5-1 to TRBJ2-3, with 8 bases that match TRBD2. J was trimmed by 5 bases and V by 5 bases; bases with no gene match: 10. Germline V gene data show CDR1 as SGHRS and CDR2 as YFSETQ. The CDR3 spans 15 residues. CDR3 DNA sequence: TGCGCCAGCAGTGTATCGGGGGGGCAGCAAGATACGCAGTATTTT. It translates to CASSVSGGQQDTQYF.

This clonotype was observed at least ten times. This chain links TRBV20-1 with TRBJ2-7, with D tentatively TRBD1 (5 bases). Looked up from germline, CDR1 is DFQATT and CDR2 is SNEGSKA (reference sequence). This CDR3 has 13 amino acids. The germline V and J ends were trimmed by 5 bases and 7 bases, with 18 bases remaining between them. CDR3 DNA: TGCAGTGCTCCTGATGGGGCCCTCGAGGAGCAGTACTTC. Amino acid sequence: CSAPDGALEEQYF.

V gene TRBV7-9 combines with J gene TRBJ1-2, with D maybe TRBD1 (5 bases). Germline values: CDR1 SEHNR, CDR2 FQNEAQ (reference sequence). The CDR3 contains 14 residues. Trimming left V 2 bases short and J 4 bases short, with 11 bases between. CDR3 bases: TGTGCCAGCAGCTTACGACAGCAAAGCTATGGCTACACCTTC. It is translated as CASSLRQQSYGYTF.

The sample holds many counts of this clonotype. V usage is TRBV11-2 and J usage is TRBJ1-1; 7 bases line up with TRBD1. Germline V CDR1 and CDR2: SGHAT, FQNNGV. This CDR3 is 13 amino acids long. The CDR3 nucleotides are TGTAGATCAGGGGGAAGGTTGGACACTGAAGCTTTCTTT. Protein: CRSGGRLDTEAFF.

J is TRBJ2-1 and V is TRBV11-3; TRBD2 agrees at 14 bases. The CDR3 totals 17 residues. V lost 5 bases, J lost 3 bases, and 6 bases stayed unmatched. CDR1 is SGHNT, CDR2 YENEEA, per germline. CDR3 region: CASSPTSGREGYNEQFF. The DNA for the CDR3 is TGTGCCAGCAGCCCGACTAGCGGGAGGGAAGGCTACAATGAGCAGTTCTTC.

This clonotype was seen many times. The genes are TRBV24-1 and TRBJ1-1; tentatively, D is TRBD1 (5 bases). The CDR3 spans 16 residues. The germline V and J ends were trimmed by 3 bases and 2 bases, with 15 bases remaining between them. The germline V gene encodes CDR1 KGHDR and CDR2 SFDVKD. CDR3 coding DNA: TGTGCCACCAGTGATCACCCAGGCGGGGGAAACACTGAAGCTTTCTTT. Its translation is CATSDHPGGGNTEAFF.

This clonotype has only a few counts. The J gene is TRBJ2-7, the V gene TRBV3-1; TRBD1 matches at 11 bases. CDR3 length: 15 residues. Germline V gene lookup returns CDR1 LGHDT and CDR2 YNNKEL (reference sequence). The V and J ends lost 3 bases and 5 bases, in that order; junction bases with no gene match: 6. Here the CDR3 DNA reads TGTGCCAGCAGCCATTATGGACAGGGGGCCGACGAGCAGTACTTC. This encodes CASSHYGQGADEQYF.

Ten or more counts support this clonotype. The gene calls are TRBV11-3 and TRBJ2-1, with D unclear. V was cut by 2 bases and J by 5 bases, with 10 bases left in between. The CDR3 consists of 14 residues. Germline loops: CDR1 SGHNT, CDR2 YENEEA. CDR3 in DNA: TGTGCCAGCAGCTTAAGTGGAAAACACAATGAGCAGTTCTTC. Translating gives CASSLSGKHNEQFF.

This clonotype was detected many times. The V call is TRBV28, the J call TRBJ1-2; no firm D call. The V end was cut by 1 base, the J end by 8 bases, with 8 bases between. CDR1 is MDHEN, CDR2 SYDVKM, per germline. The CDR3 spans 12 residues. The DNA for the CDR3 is TGTGCCAGCAGTTTATCGGGTACCGGCTACACCTTC. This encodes CASSLSGTGYTF.

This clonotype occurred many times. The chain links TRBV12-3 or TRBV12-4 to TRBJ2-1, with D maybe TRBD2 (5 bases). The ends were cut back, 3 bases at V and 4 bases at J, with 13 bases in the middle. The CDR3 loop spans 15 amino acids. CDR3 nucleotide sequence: TGTGCCAGCAGTTTTCGAGCGGAGCTTTACAATGAGCAGTTCTTC. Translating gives CASSFRAELYNEQFF.

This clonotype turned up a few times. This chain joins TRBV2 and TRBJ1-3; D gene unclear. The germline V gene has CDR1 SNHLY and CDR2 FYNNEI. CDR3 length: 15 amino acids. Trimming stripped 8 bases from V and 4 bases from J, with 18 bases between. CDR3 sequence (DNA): TGTGCCAGCTTCCAGGCCTCTCAGTCGGGAAACACCATATATTTT. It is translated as CASFQASQSGNTIYF.

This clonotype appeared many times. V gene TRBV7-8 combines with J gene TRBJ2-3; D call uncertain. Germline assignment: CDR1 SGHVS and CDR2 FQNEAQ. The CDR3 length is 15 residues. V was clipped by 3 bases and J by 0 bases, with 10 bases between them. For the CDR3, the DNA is TGTGCCAGCAGCTTTCCACGGTTTAGCACAGATACGCAGTATTTT. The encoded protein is CASSFPRFSTDTQYF.

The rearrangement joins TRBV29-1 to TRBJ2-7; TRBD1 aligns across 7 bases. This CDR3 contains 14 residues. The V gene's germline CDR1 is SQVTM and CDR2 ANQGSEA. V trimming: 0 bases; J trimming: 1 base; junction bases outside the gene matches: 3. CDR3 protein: CSVEDAGGSYEQYF. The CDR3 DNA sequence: TGCAGCGTTGAAGACGCAGGGGGTTCCTACGAGCAGTACTTC.

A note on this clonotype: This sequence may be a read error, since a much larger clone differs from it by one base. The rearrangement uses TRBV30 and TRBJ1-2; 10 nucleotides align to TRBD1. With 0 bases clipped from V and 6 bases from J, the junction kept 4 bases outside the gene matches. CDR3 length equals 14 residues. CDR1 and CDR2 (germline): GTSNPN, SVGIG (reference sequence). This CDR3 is CAWSVTGGRDGYTF. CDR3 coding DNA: TGTGCCTGGAGTGTGACAGGGGGCCGGGATGGCTACACCTTC. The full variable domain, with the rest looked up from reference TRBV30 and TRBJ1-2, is SQTIHQWPATLVQPVGSPLSLECTVEGTSNPNLYWYRQAAGRGLQLLFYSVGIGQISSEVPQNLSASRPQDRQFILSSKKLLLSDSGFYLCAWSVTGGRDGYTFGSGTRLTVV.

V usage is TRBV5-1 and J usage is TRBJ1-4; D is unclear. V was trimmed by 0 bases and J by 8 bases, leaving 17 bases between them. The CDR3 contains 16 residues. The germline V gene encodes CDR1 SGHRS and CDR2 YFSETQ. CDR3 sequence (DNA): TGCGCCAGCAGCTTGGCGCTCGGGAGCAGAGGGGAAAAACTGTTTTTT. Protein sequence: CASSLALGSRGEKLFF.

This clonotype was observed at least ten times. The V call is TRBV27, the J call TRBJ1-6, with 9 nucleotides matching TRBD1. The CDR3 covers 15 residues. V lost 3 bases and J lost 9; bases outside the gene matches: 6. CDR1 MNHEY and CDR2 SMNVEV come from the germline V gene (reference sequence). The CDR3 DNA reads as TGTGCCAGCAGTTTTGGGACAGGGTGGGGTTCACCCCTCCACTTT. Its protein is CASSFGTGWGSPLHF.

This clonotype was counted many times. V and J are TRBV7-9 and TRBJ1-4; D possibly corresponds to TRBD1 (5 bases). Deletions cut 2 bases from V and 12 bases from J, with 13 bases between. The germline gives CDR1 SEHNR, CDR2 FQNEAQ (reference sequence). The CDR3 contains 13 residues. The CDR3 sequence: CASSLRDPAQLFF. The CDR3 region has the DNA TGTGCCAGCAGCTTACGGGACCCTGCACAACTGTTTTTT.

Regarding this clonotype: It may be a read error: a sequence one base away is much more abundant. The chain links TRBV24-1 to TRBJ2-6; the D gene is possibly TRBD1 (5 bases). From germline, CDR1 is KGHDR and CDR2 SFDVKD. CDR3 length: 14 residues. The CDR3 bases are TGTGCCACCAGTGATTGGGGCCAGGCCGACGTCCTGACTTTC. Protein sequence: CATSDWGQADVLTF.

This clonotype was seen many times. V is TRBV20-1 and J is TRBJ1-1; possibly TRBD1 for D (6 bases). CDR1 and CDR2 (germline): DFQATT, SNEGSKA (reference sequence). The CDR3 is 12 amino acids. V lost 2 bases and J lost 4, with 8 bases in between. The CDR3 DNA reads TGCAGTGCTAGAACAGGGACCACTGAAGCTTTCTTT. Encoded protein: CSARTGTTEAFF.

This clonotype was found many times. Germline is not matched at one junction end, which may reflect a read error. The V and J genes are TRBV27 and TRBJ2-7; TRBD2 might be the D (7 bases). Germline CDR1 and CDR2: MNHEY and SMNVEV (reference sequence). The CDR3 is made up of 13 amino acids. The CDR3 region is CASLRGGSNEQYF. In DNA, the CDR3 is TGTGCCAGCCTTAGGGGGGGCTCCAACGAGCAGTACTTC.

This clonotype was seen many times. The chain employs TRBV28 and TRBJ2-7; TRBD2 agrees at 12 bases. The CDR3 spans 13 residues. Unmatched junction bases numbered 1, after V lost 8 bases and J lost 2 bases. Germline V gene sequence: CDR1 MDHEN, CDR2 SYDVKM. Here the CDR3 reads CASRTSGTYEQYF. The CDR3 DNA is TGTGCCAGCCGGACTAGCGGGACCTACGAGCAGTACTTC. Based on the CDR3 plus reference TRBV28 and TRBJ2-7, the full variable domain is DVKVTQSSRYLVKRTGEKVFLECVQDMDHENMFWYRQDPGLGLRLIYFSYDVKMKEKGDIPEGYSVSREKKERFSLILESASTNQTSMYLCASRTSGTYEQYFGPGTRLTVT.

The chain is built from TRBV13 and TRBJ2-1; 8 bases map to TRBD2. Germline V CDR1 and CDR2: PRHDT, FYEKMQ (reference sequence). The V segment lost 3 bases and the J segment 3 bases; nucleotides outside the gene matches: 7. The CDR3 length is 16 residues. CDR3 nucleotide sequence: TGTGCCAGCAGCTTTAAAGCGGGAGAGTTCTACAATGAGCAGTTCTTC. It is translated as CASSFKAGEFYNEQFF.

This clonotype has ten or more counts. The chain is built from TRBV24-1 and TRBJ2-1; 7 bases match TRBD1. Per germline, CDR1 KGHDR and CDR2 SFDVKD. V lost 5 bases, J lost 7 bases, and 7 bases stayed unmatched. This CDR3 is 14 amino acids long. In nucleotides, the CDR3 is TGTGCCACCAGTGCCTCCGGGACAGTGAATGAGCAGTTCTTC. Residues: CATSASGTVNEQFF.

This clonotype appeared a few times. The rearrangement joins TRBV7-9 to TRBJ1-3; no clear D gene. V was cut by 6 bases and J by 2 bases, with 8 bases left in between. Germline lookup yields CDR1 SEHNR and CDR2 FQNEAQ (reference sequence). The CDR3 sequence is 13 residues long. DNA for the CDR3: TGTGCCAGCAGGGCAGGCACTGGAAACACCATATATTTT. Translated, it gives CASRAGTGNTIYF. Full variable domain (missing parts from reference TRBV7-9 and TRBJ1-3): DTGVSQNPRHKITKRGQNVTFRCDPISEHNRLYWYRQTLGQGPEFLTYFQNEAQLEKSRLLSDRFSAERPKGSFSTLEIQRTEQGDSAMYLCASRAGTGNTIYFGEGSWLTVV.

CDR3 protein: CASSPQGITGNTIYF. The DNA of the CDR3 is TGTGCCAGCTCACCACAGGGTATTACTGGAAACACCATATATTTT. This chain joins TRBV18 and TRBJ1-3; no clear D. The CDR3 is 15 residues long. Germline V lookup: CDR1 KGHSH, CDR2 LQKENI. Trimming left V 1 base short and J 2 bases short, with 9 bases between. Looking up the rest from reference TRBV18 and TRBJ1-3 gives the full variable domain: NAGVMQNPRHLVRRRGQEARLRCSPMKGHSHVYWYRQLPEEGLKFMVYLQKENIIDESGMPKERFSAEFPKEGPSILRIQQVVRGDSAAYFCASSPQGITGNTIYFGEGSWLTVV.

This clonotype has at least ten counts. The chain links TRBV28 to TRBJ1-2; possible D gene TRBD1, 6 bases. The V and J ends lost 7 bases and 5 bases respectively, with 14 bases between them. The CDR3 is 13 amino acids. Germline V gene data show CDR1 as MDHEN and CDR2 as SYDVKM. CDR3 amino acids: CASNRGGQYGYTF. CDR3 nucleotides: TGTGCCAGCAATCGGGGCGGACAGTATGGCTACACCTTC.